A single sample is the source of the 32 T cell receptor beta chains below, sequenced in a study of control samples from healthy donors and cancer patients. Here immunoSEQ multiplex PCR was the method, and the copy in TCRdb shows in-frame clones only, minus some. The table lists 140,000 to 150,000 clones, approximately 91% of them singletons, with under 4% in the top ten. Sequenced material: blood. These receptors originate from a man aged 25 to 45 in good health.

The chain combines TRBV4-1 with TRBJ1-6; TRBD1 matches at 7 bases. From germline, CDR1 is MGHRA and CDR2 YSYEKL. This CDR3 region has 15 residues. V lost 3 bases, J lost 9 bases, and 8 bases stayed unmatched. CDR3 bases: TGCGCCAGCAGCCAGTGGCAGGGGGAAAGTTCACCCCTCCACTTT. Protein sequence: CASSQWQGESSPLHF.

This clone has a single count. The chain recombines TRBV5-4 with TRBJ2-2; maybe TRBD2 (5 bases). Trimming took off 6 bases at V and 5 bases at J, with 14 bases between the two ends. Germline V gene lookup returns CDR1 SGHNT and CDR2 YYREEE (reference sequence). This CDR3 has 14 amino acids. The CDR3 DNA follows: TGTGCCAGCACCCGGAGCGGACCGACCGGGGAGCTGTTTTTT. Translated: CASTRSGPTGELFF.

The V call is TRBV5-6, the J call TRBJ2-7; a weak D match, TRBD1 (6 bases). This CDR3 has 13 residues. The germline CDR1 and CDR2 sequences are SGHDT and YYEEEE. V lost 4 bases and J 3 bases, leaving 11 bases between the germline ends. The CDR3 loop is CASSEGVYYEQYF. Here the CDR3 DNA reads TGTGCCAGCAGCGAGGGGGTTTACTACGAGCAGTACTTC. Drawing the rest from reference TRBV5-6 and TRBJ2-7, the complete variable domain is DAGVTQSPTHLIKTRGQQVTLRCSPKSGHDTVSWYQQALGQGPQFIFQYYEEEERQRGNFPDRFSGHQFPNYSSELNVNALLLGDSALYLCASSEGVYYEQYFGPGTRLTVT.

The chain employs TRBV12-3 or TRBV12-4 and TRBJ2-7; D is unclear. The CDR3 has 11 residues. The V and J ends lost 3 bases and 6 bases respectively, with 6 bases between them. CDR3 nucleotides: TGTGCCAGCAGTTTTGGTGGCGAGCAGTACTTC. Protein: CASSFGGEQYF.

This sequence joins TRBV5-4 and TRBJ1-2; perhaps TRBD1 as D (5 bases). V was pared by 5 bases and J by 8 bases, with 13 bases between. Germline V gene sequence: CDR1 SGHNT, CDR2 YYREEE (reference sequence). The CDR3 loop spans 12 amino acids. DNA for the CDR3: TGTGCCAGCAGTTCCAGGGACGGGGGCTACACCTTC. It codes for CASSSRDGGYTF.

In regard to this clone: A read error may account for a junction end that differs from germline. V usage is TRBV18 and J usage is TRBJ1-6, with D unclear. The CDR3 sequence is 14 residues long. Germline CDR1 is KGHSH and CDR2 is LQKENI. CDR3 bases: TGTGCCAGCACACCAGGAAGGGAGAATTCACCCCTCCACTTT. This encodes CASTPGRENSPLHF.

The V gene is TRBV5-1, the J gene TRBJ2-5; D may be TRBD2 (6 bases). Germline loops: CDR1 SGHRS, CDR2 YFSETQ. This CDR3 region has 13 residues. V dropped 7 bases and J dropped 1 base, with 11 bases sitting between them. The CDR3: CASAMGGQETQYF. In nucleotides, the CDR3 is TGCGCCAGCGCCATGGGAGGCCAAGAGACCCAGTACTTC.

CDR3 loop: CAWNYGSDSTDTQYF. DNA of the CDR3: TGTGCCTGGAACTACGGAAGTGATAGCACAGATACGCAGTATTTT. The chain employs TRBV30 and TRBJ2-3; D not certain. CDR3 length: 15 amino acids. Trimming took off 4 bases at V and 0 bases at J, with 14 bases between the two ends. Germline CDR1 and CDR2: GTSNPN and SVGIG (reference sequence).

The rearrangement links TRBV4-2 to TRBJ1-5; D uncertain. Germline V lookup: CDR1 LGHNA, CDR2 YNFKEQ. Trimming left V 1 base short and J 0 bases short, with 10 bases between. The CDR3 contains 16 residues. The CDR3 sequence is CASSQAAQDSNQPQHF. DNA of the CDR3: TGTGCCAGCAGCCAAGCAGCCCAGGATAGCAATCAGCCCCAGCATTTT.

This chain joins TRBV2 and TRBJ2-7; 8 nucleotides agree with TRBD1. Germline V gene data show CDR1 as SNHLY and CDR2 as FYNNEI. The CDR3 is made up of 17 amino acids. The trim removed 6 bases at V and 5 bases at J, leaving 18 bases unmatched. The CDR3 loop reads CASRDGPWTGRFDEQYF. The CDR3 DNA reads as TGTGCCAGCAGGGACGGACCGTGGACAGGGAGATTCGACGAGCAGTACTTC.

The rearrangement links TRBV2 to TRBJ1-1; D might be TRBD1 (5 bases). In germline, CDR1 is SNHLY, CDR2 FYNNEI. V lost 6 bases and J lost 0, with 14 bases in between. CDR3 length: 15 amino acids. CDR3 sequence: CASRLGAAVNTEAFF. CDR3 bases: TGTGCCAGCAGGTTAGGGGCGGCAGTGAACACTGAAGCTTTCTTT.

J is TRBJ1-1 and V is TRBV19; D is unclear. In germline, CDR1 is LNHDA, CDR2 SQIVND (reference sequence). V gave up 7 bases and J gave up 1 base, with 25 bases separating them. CDR3 size: 18 residues. CDR3 in DNA: TGTGCCAGTAACGTGGACCGCAAAGCCGGAGGTGGGAACACTGAAGCTTTCTTT. Translation: CASNVDRKAGGGNTEAFF.

The chain has TRBV27 and TRBJ1-2, with D possibly being TRBD1 (6 bases). This CDR3 has 15 amino acids. Trimming took off 4 bases at V and 7 bases at J, with 19 bases between the two ends. The germline CDR1 and CDR2 sequences are MNHEY and SMNVEV (reference sequence). The DNA of the CDR3 is TGTGCCAGCAGTTACGCATCCGGGGGCCTGCGTGGCTACACCTTC. Amino acids: CASSYASGGLRGYTF.

The chain links TRBV6-5 to TRBJ1-2; the D is unclear. The germline V and J ends were trimmed by 4 bases and 7 bases, with 13 bases remaining between them. Germline loops: CDR1 MNHEY, CDR2 SVGAGI. The CDR3 length is 13 residues. CDR3 amino acids: CASSLAGKGGYTF. In DNA form, the CDR3 reads TGTGCCAGCAGTTTAGCGGGGAAGGGTGGCTACACCTTC.

This clone was observed a few times. This chain uses TRBV12-5 with TRBJ2-1, with 12 bases matching TRBD1. The CDR3 covers 14 residues. Germline trimming cut 8 bases from V and 7 bases from J; bases unmatched to any gene: 6. CDR1 and CDR2 (germline): LGHNT, FRNRAP. The CDR3 coding sequence is TGTGCTAGTCTTCTGGGACAGGGGGCTAATGAGCAGTTCTTC. It yields the protein CASLLGQGANEQFF.

The V and J genes are TRBV24-1 and TRBJ2-5; perhaps D is TRBD1 or TRBD2 (5 bases each). In germline, CDR1 is KGHDR, CDR2 SFDVKD. V lost 4 bases, J lost 0 bases, and 11 bases lay in between. The CDR3 length is 15 residues. In nucleotides, the CDR3 is TGTGCCACCAGTGAACCTGGGACCTACCAAGAGACCCAGTACTTC. Residues: CATSEPGTYQETQYF.

The gene calls are TRBV20-1 and TRBJ2-7; TRBD2 agrees at 15 bases. This CDR3 has 20 amino acids. Trimming at V came to 3 bases and at J to 0 bases, leaving 15 bases not matched to a gene. Germline-derived CDR1 and CDR2 are DFQATT and SNEGSKA (reference sequence). The CDR3 DNA sequence: TGCAGTGCTAGTACCGGTACCGGGACTAGCGGGGGGCCCAACTCCTACGAGCAGTACTTC. Encoded protein: CSASTGTGTSGGPNSYEQYF.

The chain's CDR3 is CASSPPADEKLFF. CDR3 DNA: TGTGCCAGCAGCCCCCCGGCCGACGAAAAACTGTTTTTT. V is TRBV5-4 and J is TRBJ1-4, with D hard to call. Germline V lookup: CDR1 SGHNT, CDR2 YYREEE (reference sequence). Deletions cut 4 bases from V and 8 bases from J, with 12 bases between. The CDR3 runs to 13 residues.

The chain uses TRBV6-6 and TRBJ1-1; 9 positions match TRBD1. The CDR3 is made up of 15 amino acids. J lost 1 base, V lost 0 bases, and 0 bases had no gene match. From germline, CDR1 is MNHNY and CDR2 SVGAGI (reference sequence). This CDR3 reads CASSYSDRGNTEAFF. The DNA for the CDR3 is TGTGCCAGCAGTTACTCGGACAGGGGGAACACTGAAGCTTTCTTT.

The rearrangement links TRBV19 to TRBJ1-6; 11 bases fit TRBD1. The ends lost 3 bases at V and 10 bases at J; junction bases unmatched: 2. CDR1 and CDR2 (germline): LNHDA, SQIVND (reference sequence). The CDR3 loop spans 14 amino acids. The CDR3 DNA reads as TGTGCCAGTAGTATGGGACAGGGGGTCTCACCCCTCCACTTT. Translating it yields CASSMGQGVSPLHF.

The rearrangement uses TRBV2 and TRBJ2-3, with 7 bases matching TRBD2. V shed 4 bases, J shed 0 bases, and the junction held 4 bases outside the gene matches. The CDR3 sequence is 15 residues long. Germline CDR1 reads SNHLY; CDR2 reads FYNNEI. CDR3 bases: TGTGCCAGCAGTGGAGGAGCGGGAAGCACAGATACGCAGTATTTT. Translating gives CASSGGAGSTDTQYF.

The chain recombines TRBV29-1 with TRBJ1-5, with D maybe TRBD1 (5 bases). The CDR3 totals 13 residues. Germline V gene lookup returns CDR1 SQVTM and CDR2 ANQGSEA. Trimming removed 8 bases at V and 5 bases at J, with 16 bases between. CDR3 nucleotides: TGCAGCACAAAGGGGTCGGAGGATCAGCCCCAGCATTTT. Encoded protein: CSTKGSEDQPQHF.

The chain employs TRBV6-1 and TRBJ2-1, with TRBD2 matching 9 bases. V trimming: 2 bases; J trimming: 1 base; junction bases outside the gene matches: 6. This CDR3 spans 17 amino acids. The germline CDR1 and CDR2 sequences are MNHNS and SASEGT. In DNA, the CDR3 is TGTGCCAGCAGTGAATATCTAGCGGGGACTTCCTACAATGAGCAGTTCTTC. Its protein product is CASSEYLAGTSYNEQFF.

This chain uses TRBV6-6 with TRBJ2-1, with D possibly matching TRBD2 (7 bases). The germline CDR1 and CDR2 sequences are MNHNY and SVGAGI (reference sequence). V lost 11 bases, J lost 4 bases, and 18 bases lay in between. The CDR3 extends over 14 amino acids. The CDR3 is CASKKGGDYNEQFF. CDR3 in DNA: TGTGCCTCCAAGAAGGGGGGGGATTACAATGAGCAGTTCTTC.

The chain is built from TRBV7-8 and TRBJ2-1; 7 bases agree with TRBD2. Unmatched junction bases numbered 11, after V lost 6 bases and J lost 6 bases. The CDR3 is 15 residues long. CDR1 is SGHVS, CDR2 FQNEAQ, per germline. This CDR3 reads CASSKPGLTVNEQFF. Written as DNA, the CDR3 is TGTGCCAGCAGTAAACCGGGACTAACGGTCAATGAGCAGTTCTTC.

This clone was recorded a few times. The CDR3 nucleotides read TGTGCCAGCAGCTTGGCCGGGGCGGGGGGCGCTACCTACGAGCAGTACTTC. Translated, it gives CASSLAGAGGATYEQYF. V and J are TRBV5-6 and TRBJ2-7, with TRBD2 identical over 8 bases. CDR1 SGHDT and CDR2 YYEEEE come from the germline V gene. The V segment lost 0 bases and the J segment 2 bases; nucleotides outside the gene matches: 10. The CDR3 spans 17 residues.

This clone has a handful of counts. The V gene is TRBV5-6, the J gene TRBJ1-5; TRBD1 might be the D (5 bases). The CDR3 is made up of 14 amino acids. CDR1 is SGHDT and CDR2 is YYEEEE in the germline V gene. The ends were cut back, 3 bases at V and 1 base at J, with 8 bases in the middle. The CDR3 DNA follows: TGTGCCAGCAGCTCTTGGGACAGCAATCAGCCCCAGCATTTT. Its translation: CASSSWDSNQPQHF.

The chain carries TRBV9 and TRBJ2-2; 13 nucleotides agree with TRBD2. The length of the CDR3 is 16 residues. J gave up 4 bases and V 5 bases, and 5 bases lay outside the gene matches. Germline lookup yields CDR1 SGDLS and CDR2 YYNGEE. This CDR3 reads CASRTTSGGATGELFF. The CDR3 DNA sequence: TGTGCCAGCAGAACTACTAGCGGGGGGGCCACCGGGGAGCTGTTTTTT.

This chain links TRBV3-1 (or the pseudogene TRBV3-2) with TRBJ2-3, with TRBD2 identical over 10 bases. This CDR3 has 18 amino acids. Germline lookup yields CDR1 LGHDT and CDR2 YNNKEL (reference sequence). The V gene end was trimmed by 0 bases and the J gene end by 8 bases; junction bases not matched to a gene: 14. CDR3 loop: CASSQDRLASGGPGTQYF. For the CDR3, the DNA is TGTGCCAGCAGCCAAGATCGTTTGGCTAGCGGGGGACCTGGTACGCAGTATTTT.

The chain links TRBV10-3 to TRBJ1-6; unclear D gene. The germline V gene has CDR1 ENHRY and CDR2 SYGVKD. Trimming took 0 bases from V and 7 from J, leaving 7 bases between them. CDR3 size: 14 residues. Here the CDR3 reads CAISESSGNSPLHF. The CDR3 bases are TGTGCCATCAGTGAGTCCTCGGGAAATTCACCCCTCCACTTT.

The rearrangement links TRBV28 to TRBJ1-5, with D possibly TRBD1 on 6 matching bases. V gave up 5 bases and J gave up 13 bases, with 15 bases separating them. The CDR3 spans 12 residues. Germline CDR1 MDHEN, CDR2 SYDVKM. This CDR3 is CASSERSQGQHF. The CDR3 DNA sequence: TGTGCCAGCAGTGAAAGATCTCAGGGGCAGCATTTT.

V is TRBV20-1 and J is TRBJ2-7, with unresolved D. The CDR3 length is 15 residues. Per germline, CDR1 DFQATT and CDR2 SNEGSKA (reference sequence). Trimming removed 3 bases at V and 5 bases at J, with 20 bases between. The CDR3 DNA reads as TGCAGTGCTAGTCGGTTGGGGTCGATCGGAGACGAGCAGTACTTC. Its translation: CSASRLGSIGDEQYF.